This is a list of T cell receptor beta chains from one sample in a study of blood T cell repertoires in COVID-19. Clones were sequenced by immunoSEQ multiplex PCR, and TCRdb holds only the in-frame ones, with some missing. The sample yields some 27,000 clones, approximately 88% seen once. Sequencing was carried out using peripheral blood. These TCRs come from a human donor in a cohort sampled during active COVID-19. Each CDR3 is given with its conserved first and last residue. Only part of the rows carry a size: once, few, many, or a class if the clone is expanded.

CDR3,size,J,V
CASRSGTGHGYTF,.,TRBJ1-2,TRBV27
CASSYKTSVGADTQYF,.,TRBJ2-3,TRBV5-4
CASSPNGQNYGYTF,few,TRBJ1-2,TRBV18
CASSLPQVAKNIQYF,.,TRBJ2-4,TRBV7-9
CASSKQGKAFF,.,TRBJ1-1,TRBV6-2/TRBV6-3
CASSEGQVNYGYTF,.,TRBJ1-2,TRBV6-1
CASSAERGHPQYF,.,TRBJ2-3,TRBV2
CASSLVAGAGYNSPLHF,.,TRBJ1-6,TRBV11-2
CASMEGHNTEAFF,.,TRBJ1-1,TRBV2
CASRGTGNPSGNTIYF,.,TRBJ1-3,TRBV2
CASSQDGGRGSGELFF,.,TRBJ2-2,TRBV4-1
CASSLANSGYGNTIYF,.,TRBJ1-3,TRBV11-2
CASSLRESLNTEAFF,once,TRBJ1-1,TRBV9
CASSQIGGTEAFF,.,TRBJ1-1,TRBV3-1/TRBV3-2
CASRDPGHGQPQHF,.,TRBJ1-5,TRBV6-5
CASGSLGGKEKLFF,once,TRBJ1-4,TRBV25-1
CASSSKAGTPLNTEAFF,.,TRBJ1-1,TRBV7-9
CASSGQDFSYEQYF,.,TRBJ2-7,TRBV7-2
CASRLGTVTYGYTF,.,TRBJ1-2,TRBV2
CASSGSLQPQHF,.,TRBJ1-5,TRBV2
CASSRSRGREKLFF,.,TRBJ1-4,TRBV3-1/TRBV3-2
CATRVGNEKLFF,.,TRBJ1-4,TRBV6-6
CASSLSDNQPQHF,once,TRBJ1-5,TRBV9
CASSASSAGEQYF,.,TRBJ2-7,TRBV12-3/TRBV12-4
CASSHDRAGDTGELFF,.,TRBJ2-2,TRBV4-3
CASTPGPGRGEKLFF,.,TRBJ1-4,TRBV2
CASSPYPGSSGTNTQYF,.,TRBJ2-3,TRBV5-4
CASSPDSTGELFF,once,TRBJ2-2,TRBV18
CASSQRPRDSNYNEQFF,.,TRBJ2-1,TRBV4-2
CASRQGEQYGYTF,once,TRBJ1-2,TRBV7-9
CASEKGSYNEQFF,.,TRBJ2-1,TRBV11-1
CASSLGGDYGYTF,.,TRBJ1-2,TRBV5-6
CASSYDRTVSYEQYF,.,TRBJ2-7,TRBV6-2/TRBV6-3
CASSVGGVNEQFF,.,TRBJ2-1,TRBV9
CASSLGGGAHGYTF,.,TRBJ1-2,TRBV27
CASSEAGQGQYF,few,TRBJ2-3,TRBV6-1
CASSGGTLYSYEQYF,.,TRBJ2-7,TRBV9
CASSYSKILGWEPQHF,.,TRBJ1-5,TRBV6-2/TRBV6-3
CASSPRALGGYEQYF,few,TRBJ2-7,TRBV5-1
CASSSRLAGGVYEQYF,.,TRBJ2-7,TRBV13
CASCQGADEQYF,.,TRBJ2-7,TRBV5-1
CASSASRVGLNEQFF,.,TRBJ2-1,TRBV2
CASSLTGGNEQYF,.,TRBJ2-7,TRBV5-4
CATSRVPRGAVEKLFF,.,TRBJ1-4,TRBV15
CATSNSQGKAFF,once,TRBJ1-1,TRBV15
CASSSLSSEQFF,.,TRBJ2-1,TRBV6-5